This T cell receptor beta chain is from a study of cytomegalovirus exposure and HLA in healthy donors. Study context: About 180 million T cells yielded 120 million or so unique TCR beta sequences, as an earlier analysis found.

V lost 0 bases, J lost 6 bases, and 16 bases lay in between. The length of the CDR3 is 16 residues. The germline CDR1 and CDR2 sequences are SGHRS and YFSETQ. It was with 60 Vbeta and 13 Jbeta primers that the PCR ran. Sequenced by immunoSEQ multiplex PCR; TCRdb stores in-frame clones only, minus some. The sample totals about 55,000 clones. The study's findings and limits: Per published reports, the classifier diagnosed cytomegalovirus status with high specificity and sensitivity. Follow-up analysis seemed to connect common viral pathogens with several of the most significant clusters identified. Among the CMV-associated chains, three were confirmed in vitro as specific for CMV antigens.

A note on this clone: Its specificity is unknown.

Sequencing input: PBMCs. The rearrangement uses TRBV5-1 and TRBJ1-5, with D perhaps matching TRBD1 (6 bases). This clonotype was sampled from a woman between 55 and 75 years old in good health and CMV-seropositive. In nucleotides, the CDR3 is TGCGCCAGCAGCTTGGGTCCAGGGGAAGGTAGTCAGCCCCAGCATTTT. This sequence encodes CASSLGPGEGSQPQHF.